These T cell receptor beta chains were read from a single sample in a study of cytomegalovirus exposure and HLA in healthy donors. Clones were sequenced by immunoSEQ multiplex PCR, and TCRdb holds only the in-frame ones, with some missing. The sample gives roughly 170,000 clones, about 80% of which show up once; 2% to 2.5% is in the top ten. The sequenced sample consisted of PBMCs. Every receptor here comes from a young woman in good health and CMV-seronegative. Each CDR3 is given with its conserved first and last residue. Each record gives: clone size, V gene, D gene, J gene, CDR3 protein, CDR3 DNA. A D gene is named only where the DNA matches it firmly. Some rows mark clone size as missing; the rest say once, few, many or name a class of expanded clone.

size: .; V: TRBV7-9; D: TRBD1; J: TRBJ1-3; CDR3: CASSAGQGDTIYF; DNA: TGTGCCAGCAGCGCCGGACAGGGAGACACCATATATTTT
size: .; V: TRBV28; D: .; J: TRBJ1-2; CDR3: CASSLPDSGYTF; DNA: TGTGCCAGCAGTTTGCCCGACAGTGGCTACACCTTC
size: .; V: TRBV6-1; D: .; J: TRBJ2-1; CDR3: CASGTFSYNEQFF; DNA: TGTGCCAGCGGGACATTCTCCTACAATGAGCAGTTCTTC
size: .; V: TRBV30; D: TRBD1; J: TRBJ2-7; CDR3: CAWREDDRGLNEQYF; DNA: TGTGCCTGGAGGGAAGATGACAGGGGGCTAAACGAGCAGTACTTC
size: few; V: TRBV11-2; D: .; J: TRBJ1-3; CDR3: CASSTLGGFGGNTIYF; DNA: TGTGCCAGCAGCACCCTTGGGGGCTTCGGTGGAAACACCATATATTTT
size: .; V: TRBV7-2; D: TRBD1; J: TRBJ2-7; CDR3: CASRPRQGNYEQYF; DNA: TGTGCCAGCAGACCTCGACAGGGAAACTACGAGCAGTACTTC
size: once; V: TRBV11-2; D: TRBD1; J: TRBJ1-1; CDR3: CASSSWTGDGAFF; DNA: TGTGCCAGCAGCTCTTGGACAGGGGATGGAGCTTTCTTT
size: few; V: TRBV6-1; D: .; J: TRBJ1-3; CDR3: CASSESRASGNTIYF; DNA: TGTGCCAGCAGTGAATCGCGGGCTTCTGGAAACACCATATATTTT
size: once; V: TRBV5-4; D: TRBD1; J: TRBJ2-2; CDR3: CASSWTGHPGELFF; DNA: TGTGCCAGCAGCTGGACAGGACACCCCGGGGAGCTGTTTTTT
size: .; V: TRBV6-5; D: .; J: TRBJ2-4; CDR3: CASSPGVLAKNIQYF; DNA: TGTGCCAGCAGTCCAGGGGTCCTAGCCAAAAACATTCAGTACTTC
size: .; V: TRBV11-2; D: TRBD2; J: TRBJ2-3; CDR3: CASSLVSGFSTDTQYF; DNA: TGTGCCAGCAGCTTAGTTAGCGGGTTTAGCACAGATACGCAGTATTTT
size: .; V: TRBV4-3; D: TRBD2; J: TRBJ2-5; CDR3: CASSQERKLSGGGAQQETQYF; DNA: TGCGCCAGCAGCCAAGAGAGGAAGTTGAGTGGCGGGGGGGCCCAGCAAGAGACCCAGTACTTC
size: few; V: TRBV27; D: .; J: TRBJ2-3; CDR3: CASSKQSLAGTDTQYF; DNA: TGTGCCAGCAGTAAACAGAGTTTAGCGGGCACAGATACGCAGTATTTT
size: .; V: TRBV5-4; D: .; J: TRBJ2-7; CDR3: CASSLGLGGSYEQYF; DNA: TGTGCCAGCAGCTTGGGTTTAGGCGGCTCCTACGAGCAGTACTTC
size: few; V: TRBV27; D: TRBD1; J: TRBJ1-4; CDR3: CASSLLGQKNEKLFF; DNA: TGTGCCAGCAGTTTATTGGGACAGAAAAATGAAAAACTGTTTTTT
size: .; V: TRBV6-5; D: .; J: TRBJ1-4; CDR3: CASSYRGSETNEKLFF; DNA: TGTGCCAGCAGTTACCGAGGGTCGGAAACTAATGAAAAACTGTTTTTT
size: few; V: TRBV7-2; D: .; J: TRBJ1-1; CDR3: CASSLEGTTEAFF; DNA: TGTGCCAGCAGCTTGGAGGGGACCACTGAAGCTTTCTTT
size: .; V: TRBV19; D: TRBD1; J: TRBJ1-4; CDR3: CASSIRQGTEKLFF; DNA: TGTGCCAGTAGTATACGACAGGGGACTGAAAAACTGTTTTTT
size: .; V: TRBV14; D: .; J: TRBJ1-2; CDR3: CASSQTGYGYTF; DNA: TGTGCCAGCAGCCAAACAGGGTATGGCTACACCTTC
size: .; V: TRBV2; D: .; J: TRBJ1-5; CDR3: CASSDPADSPSSNQPQHF; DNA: TGTGCCAGCAGTGATCCGGCAGACTCGCCCTCTAGCAATCAGCCCCAGCATTTT
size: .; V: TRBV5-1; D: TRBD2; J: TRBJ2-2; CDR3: CASSSGLAGGPTSNTGELFF; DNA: TGCGCCAGCAGCTCGGGACTAGCGGGAGGGCCAACGAGTAACACCGGGGAGCTGTTTTTT
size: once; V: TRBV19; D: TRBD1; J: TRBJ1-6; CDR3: CASSAPGQGVEYPLHF; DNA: TGTGCCAGTAGTGCACCGGGACAGGGTGTCGAGTACCCCCTCCACTTT
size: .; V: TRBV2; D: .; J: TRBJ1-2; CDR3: CATRGGNQYGYTF; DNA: TGTGCCACCCGGGGGGGAAATCAGTATGGCTACACCTTC
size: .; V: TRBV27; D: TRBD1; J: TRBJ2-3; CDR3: CASSRQGSTDTQYF; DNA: TGTGCCAGCAGTCGACAGGGCAGCACAGATACGCAGTATTTT
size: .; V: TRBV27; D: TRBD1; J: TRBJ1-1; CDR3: CAGSSWTGNTEAFF; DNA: TGTGCCGGCAGTTCCTGGACAGGGAACACTGAAGCTTTCTTT
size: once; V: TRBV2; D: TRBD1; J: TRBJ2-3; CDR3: CASRRTGGTDTQYF; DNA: TGTGCCAGCAGGCGGACAGGGGGAACAGATACGCAGTATTTT
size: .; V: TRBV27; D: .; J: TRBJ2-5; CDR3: CASSPPAGGQETQYF; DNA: TGTGCCAGCAGTCCACCTGCTGGAGGGCAAGAGACCCAGTACTTC
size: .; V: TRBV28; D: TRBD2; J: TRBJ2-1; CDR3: CATRSGGALEQFF; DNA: TGTGCCACCCGGTCGGGAGGAGCCCTAGAGCAGTTCTTC
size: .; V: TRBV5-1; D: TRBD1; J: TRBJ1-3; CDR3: CASSSTGVDGNTIYF; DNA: TGCGCCAGCAGCTCGACAGGGGTTGATGGAAACACCATATATTTT
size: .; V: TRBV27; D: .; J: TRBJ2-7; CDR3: CASSLQWRSYEQYF; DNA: TGTGCCAGCAGTTTACAATGGAGGTCCTACGAGCAGTACTTC
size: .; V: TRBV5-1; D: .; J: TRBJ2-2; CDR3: CASSPGSTGELFF; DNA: TGCGCCAGCAGCCCGGGTTCGACCGGGGAGCTGTTTTTT
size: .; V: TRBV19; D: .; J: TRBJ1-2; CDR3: CASSTGHFYGYTF; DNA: TGTGCCAGTAGTACCGGACATTTCTATGGCTACACCTTC
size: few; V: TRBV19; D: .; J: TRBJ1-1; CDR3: CASSDQGVTEAFF; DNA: TGTGCCAGTAGCGATCAGGGCGTCACTGAAGCTTTCTTT
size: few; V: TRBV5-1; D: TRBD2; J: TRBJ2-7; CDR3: CASSFMTGTSGGVYEQYF; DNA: TGCGCCAGCAGCTTTATGACCGGGACTAGCGGGGGCGTCTACGAGCAGTACTTC
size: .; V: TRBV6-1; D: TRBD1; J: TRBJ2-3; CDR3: CASRDRGLLTDTQYF; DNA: TGTGCCAGCAGGGACAGGGGGCTACTCACAGATACGCAGTATTTT
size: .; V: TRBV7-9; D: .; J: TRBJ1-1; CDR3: CASSVQGRSTEAFF; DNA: TGTGCCAGCAGCGTACAGGGCAGGAGCACTGAAGCTTTCTTT
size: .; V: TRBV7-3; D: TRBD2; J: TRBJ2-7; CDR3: CASSPGGGREQYF; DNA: TGTGCCAGCAGCCCGGGAGGGGGGCGCGAGCAGTACTTC
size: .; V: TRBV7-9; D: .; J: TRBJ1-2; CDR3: CASSLIEAGDGYTF; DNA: TGTGCCAGCAGCTTAATAGAGGCAGGGGATGGCTACACCTTC
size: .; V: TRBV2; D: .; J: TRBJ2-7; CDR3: CASSRTVYEQYF; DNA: TGTGCCAGCAGTAGAACGGTCTACGAGCAGTACTTC
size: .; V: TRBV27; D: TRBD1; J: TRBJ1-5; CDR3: CASSWGTGHQPQHF; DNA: TGTGCCAGCAGTTGGGGGACAGGGCATCAGCCCCAGCATTTT
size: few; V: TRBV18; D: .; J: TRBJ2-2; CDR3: CASSPTRGGDTGELFF; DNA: TGTGCCAGCTCACCTACACGAGGAGGGGACACCGGGGAGCTGTTTTTT
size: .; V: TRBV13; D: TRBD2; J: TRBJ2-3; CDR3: CASSLPSGGSNLGTDTQYF; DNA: TGTGCCAGCAGCTTACCTAGCGGGGGGTCGAACCTCGGCACAGATACGCAGTATTTT
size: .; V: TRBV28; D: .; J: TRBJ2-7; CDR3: CASKDGGSYEQYF; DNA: TGTGCCAGCAAGGACGGGGGCTCCTACGAGCAGTACTTC
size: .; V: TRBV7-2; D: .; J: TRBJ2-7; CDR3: CASSSDLGPKGQYF; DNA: TGTGCCAGCAGCTCCGACCTGGGGCCCAAGGGCCAGTACTTC
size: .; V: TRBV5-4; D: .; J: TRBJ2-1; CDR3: CASSLSGGLSYNEQFF; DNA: TGTGCCAGCAGCTTGAGTGGGGGCCTATCCTACAATGAGCAGTTCTTC
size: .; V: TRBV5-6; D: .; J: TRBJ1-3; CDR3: CASSLTGLDTIYF; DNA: TGTGCCAGCAGCTTGACAGGTCTGGACACCATATATTTT
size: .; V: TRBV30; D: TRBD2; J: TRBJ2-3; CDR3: CAWRLAGAPDTQYF; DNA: TGTGCCTGGAGGCTGGCGGGAGCCCCAGATACGCAGTATTTT
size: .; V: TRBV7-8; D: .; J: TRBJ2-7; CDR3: CASSLRTESYEQYF; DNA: TGTGCCAGCAGCTTACGGACAGAATCCTACGAGCAGTACTTC
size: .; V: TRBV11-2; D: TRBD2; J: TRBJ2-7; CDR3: CASSAGGPYEQYF; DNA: TGTGCCAGCAGCGCGGGGGGGCCCTACGAGCAGTACTTC
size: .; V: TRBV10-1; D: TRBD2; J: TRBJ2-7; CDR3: CASSEMEREGHREQYF; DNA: TGCGCCAGCAGTGAGATGGAGCGGGAGGGCCACCGCGAGCAGTACTTC
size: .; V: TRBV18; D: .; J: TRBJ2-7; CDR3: CASSPRIQADGEQYF; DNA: TGTGCCAGCTCACCACGGATCCAAGCGGATGGGGAGCAGTACTTC
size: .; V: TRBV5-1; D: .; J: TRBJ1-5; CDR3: CASSILGPYSNQPQHF; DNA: TGCGCCAGCAGCATCCTGGGGCCTTATAGCAATCAGCCCCAGCATTTT
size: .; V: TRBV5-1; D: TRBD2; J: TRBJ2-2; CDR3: CASSLYTSGGGELFF; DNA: TGCGCCAGCAGCTTGTATACTAGCGGAGGCGGGGAGCTGTTTTTT
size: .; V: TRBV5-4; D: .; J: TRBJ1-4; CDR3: CASSSLFEGLTEKLFF; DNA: TGTGCCAGCAGCTCCCTTTTCGAGGGCTTGACTGAAAAACTGTTTTTT